A selection of T cell receptor beta chains follows, all from one sample in a study of OX40 agonist ivuxolimab in advanced cancers. Sequenced by immunoSEQ multiplex PCR; TCRdb stores in-frame clones only, minus some. There are about 67,000 clones in the sample; 65% to 85% occur only once, and roughly 8% lies in the top ten. The sequences come from CD4+ or CD8+ T cells sorted from blood, collected in a trial of the OX40 agonist ivuxolimab. All receptors derive from an adult with an advanced solid tumor such as melanoma, head and neck, liver or kidney cancer. CDR3s include the opening cysteine and the closing phenylalanine or tryptophan. D genes are given only for firm matches. Rows may omit the clone size; those that give it use once, few, many or a size class.

CDR3 protein: CASSLSRREGDTQYF
CDR3 DNA: TGTGCCAGCAGTTTGTCTCGGAGGGAGGGTGATACGCAGTATTTT
J gene: TRBJ2-3
V gene: TRBV28
D gene: TRBD2
clone size: NA

CDR3 protein: CASQGTSGGLNEQFF
CDR3 DNA: TGTGCCTCCCAAGGGACTAGCGGGGGCCTAAATGAGCAGTTCTTC
J gene: TRBJ2-1
V gene: TRBV28
D gene: TRBD2
clone size: NA

CDR3 protein: CASSPRGTDTDTQYF
CDR3 DNA: TGTGCCAGCAGTCCAAGAGGGACGGACACAGATACGCAGTATTTT
J gene: TRBJ2-3
V gene: TRBV6-1
D gene: NA
clone size: NA

CDR3 protein: CASSPTSAYEQFF
CDR3 DNA: TGCGCCAGCAGCCCTACTAGCGCCTATGAGCAGTTCTTC
J gene: TRBJ2-1
V gene: TRBV4-1
D gene: TRBD2
clone size: once

CDR3 protein: CASSFGGDYGYTF
CDR3 DNA: TGTGCCAGCAGCTTTGGGGGGGACTATGGCTACACCTTC
J gene: TRBJ1-2
V gene: TRBV7-3
D gene: NA
clone size: NA

CDR3 protein: CASSFWNRPNTGELFF
CDR3 DNA: TGTGCCAGCAGTTTTTGGAACAGACCGAACACCGGGGAGCTGTTTTTT
J gene: TRBJ2-2
V gene: TRBV27
D gene: NA
clone size: NA

CDR3 protein: CASSPHSAGQVRGEQFF
CDR3 DNA: TGCGCCAGCAGCCCCCACAGTGCGGGACAGGTGAGGGGTGAGCAGTTCTTC
J gene: TRBJ2-1
V gene: TRBV4-1
D gene: TRBD1
clone size: NA

CDR3 protein: CASSERGTGRQPQHF
CDR3 DNA: TGTGCCAGCAGTGAACGGGGTACAGGGAGGCAGCCCCAGCATTTT
J gene: TRBJ1-5
V gene: TRBV2
D gene: NA
clone size: NA

CDR3 protein: CASSVVATNTEAFF
CDR3 DNA: TGTGCCAGCAGCGTAGTGGCCACCAACACTGAAGCTTTCTTT
J gene: TRBJ1-1
V gene: TRBV9
D gene: NA
clone size: NA

CDR3 protein: CAWGQGLNTIYF
CDR3 DNA: TGTGCCTGGGGACAGGGACTAAACACCATATATTTT
J gene: TRBJ1-3
V gene: TRBV30
D gene: TRBD1
clone size: once

CDR3 protein: CASSRLGQGGYGYTF
CDR3 DNA: TGTGCCAGCTCCAGACTAGGACAGGGCGGCTATGGCTACACCTTC
J gene: TRBJ1-2
V gene: TRBV18
D gene: TRBD1
clone size: NA

CDR3 protein: CASSLGTGSGEETQYF
CDR3 DNA: TGCGCCAGCAGCTTGGGGACAGGGTCAGGGGAAGAGACCCAGTACTTC
J gene: TRBJ2-5
V gene: TRBV5-1
D gene: TRBD1
clone size: NA

CDR3 protein: CASSLEAGSTEAFF
CDR3 DNA: TGTGCCAGCAGCTTAGAAGCGGGAAGCACTGAAGCTTTCTTT
J gene: TRBJ1-1
V gene: TRBV7-9
D gene: NA
clone size: medium-sized

CDR3 protein: CASSLSGGYDNEQFF
CDR3 DNA: TGTGCCAGCAGCTTATCAGGGGGTTACGACAATGAGCAGTTCTTC
J gene: TRBJ2-1
V gene: TRBV7-9
D gene: TRBD1
clone size: once

CDR3 protein: CAISDPKTGRNYNEQFF
CDR3 DNA: TGTGCCATCAGTGACCCAAAAACAGGGCGGAACTACAATGAGCAGTTCTTC
J gene: TRBJ2-1
V gene: TRBV10-3
D gene: NA
clone size: few

CDR3 protein: CASSESLPGLALYEQYF
CDR3 DNA: TGTGCCAGCAGTGAGAGTCTCCCGGGACTAGCGCTCTACGAGCAGTACTTC
J gene: TRBJ2-7
V gene: TRBV6-1
D gene: TRBD2
clone size: NA

CDR3 protein: CASSVSGDGYNEQFF
CDR3 DNA: TGTGCCAGCAGCGTGTCAGGGGACGGCTACAATGAGCAGTTCTTC
J gene: TRBJ2-1
V gene: TRBV9
D gene: NA
clone size: once